This T cell receptor (beta chain) was identified during a study of T cell changes during pregnancy in multiple sclerosis. Sequenced by immunoSEQ multiplex PCR; TCRdb stores in-frame clones only, minus some. In the table there are around 130,000 clones, less than 97% of which are singletons. In germline, CDR1 is KGHSY, CDR2 FQNENV. This CDR3 contains 14 residues. Trimming removed 5 bases at V and 7 bases at J, with 18 bases between. The chain uses TRBV16 and TRBJ2-7; D possibly corresponds to TRBD1 (7 bases). Here the sequenced sample was peripheral blood, taken after pregnancy. The sequence was collected from a female donor with multiple sclerosis, enrolled in a pregnancy study. The CDR3 sequence: CASSVPSSGGEQYF. The CDR3, as DNA: TGTGCCAGCAGCGTCCCCTCATCAGGGGGGGAGCAGTACTTC.